These 18 T cell receptor beta chains originate from one sample sequenced in a study of CD8+CD57+ T cells in acquired aplastic anemia. CDR3 and TCR beta VDJ profiling relied on genomic DNA as the template. TCRdb used MiXCR to reprocess the reads, holding one entry per CDR3 protein. There are around 250,000 distinct CDR3 sequences in the sample; approximately 55% occur only once, and around 8% lies in the top ten. The sample taken for sequencing was sorted CD4+, CD8+, or CD8+CD57+ T cells (not recorded which) from PBMCs. The receptors come from a human donor with severe aplastic anemia or a healthy control (not recorded which).

This clonotype was observed a handful of times. This chain links TRBV7-9 with TRBJ2-7; 7 bases are shared with TRBD1. The CDR3 extends over 12 amino acids. CDR1 and CDR2 from the germline V gene are SEHNR and FQNEAQ (reference sequence). V trimming: 6 bases; J trimming: 7 bases; junction bases outside the gene matches: 6. The CDR3 protein is CASRVPGGEQYF. DNA for the CDR3: TGTGCCAGCAGGGTTCCAGGGGGAGAGCAGTACTTC.

About this clonotype: At one of its ends the junction is not consistent with the germline gene, which may arise from a read error. This chain connects TRBV12-5 to TRBJ1-1; the D is unclear. Germline assignment: CDR1 LGHNT and CDR2 FRNRAP. CDR3 length equals 13 residues. The CDR3 loop is CASRNFTNTEAFF. Here the CDR3 DNA reads TGTGCCAGCCGGAACTTCACGAACACTGAGGCTTTCTTT.

This clonotype appeared many times. The chain employs TRBV7-9 and TRBJ1-3, with unresolved D. Germline-derived CDR1 and CDR2 are SEHNR and FQNEAQ (reference sequence). The V end lost 2 bases, the J end lost 2 bases, and 10 bases lay between the germline ends. There are 15 residues in the CDR3. The CDR3 loop is CASSLTRAPGNTIYF. CDR3 nucleotides: TGTGCCAGCAGCTTAACCCGGGCCCCTGGAAACACCATATATTTT.

The chain links TRBV6-1 to TRBJ1-5; no firm D call. CDR1 is MNHNS, CDR2 SASEGT, per germline. The V end was cut by 4 bases, the J end by 3 bases, with 10 bases between. The CDR3 sequence is 14 residues long. The CDR3 nucleotides read TGTGCCAGCAGTGGCGGGCAGGACAATCAGCCCCAGCATTTT. It codes for CASSGGQDNQPQHF.

This clonotype occurred many times. One end of the junction does not line up with germline, which may come from a read error. The rearrangement joins TRBV20-1 to TRBJ2-7; TRBD2 is a possible D gene (5 bases). Germline CDR1 reads DFQATT; CDR2 reads SNEGSKA (reference sequence). This CDR3 contains 11 residues. CDR3 amino acids: CSARSGSPRRF. As DNA, the CDR3 is TGCAGTGCTAGAAGCGGCTCGCCTCGTCGTTTC.

J is TRBJ2-5 and V is TRBV9; TRBD2 aligns across 8 bases. With V trimmed by 6 bases and J by 5 bases, 6 bases remained unmatched. This CDR3 has 13 residues. CDR1 and CDR2 (germline): SGDLS, YYNGEE. The CDR3 coding sequence is TGTGCCAGCAACGGGAGGGCCGGGGAGACCCAGTACTTC. Encoded protein: CASNGRAGETQYF.

This clonotype was picked up a small number of times. The chain employs TRBV5-1 and TRBJ2-7; D gene uncertain. This CDR3 spans 14 amino acids. Germline loops: CDR1 SGHRS, CDR2 YFSETQ. Trimming pared 3 bases from V and 2 bases from J, leaving 12 bases between. The CDR3 nucleotides read TGCGCCAGCAGCTCGAAGGGCGGAACCTACGAGCAGTACTTC. Its protein is CASSSKGGTYEQYF.

This clonotype has at least ten counts. The V call is TRBV7-3, the J call TRBJ2-1, with D perhaps matching TRBD2 (7 bases). V lost 2 bases and J 6 bases, leaving 11 bases between the germline ends. The CDR3 loop spans 14 amino acids. In germline, CDR1 is SGHTA, CDR2 FQGTGA. The CDR3 DNA reads TGTGCCAGCAGCTTAGGGGGGGCCGTCAATGAGCAGTTCTTC. Protein: CASSLGGAVNEQFF.

This rearrangement joins TRBV7-8 to TRBJ1-1; a possible D gene is TRBD1 (5 bases). This CDR3 contains 13 residues. V was shortened by 5 bases and J by 3 bases, with 10 bases between the two germline ends. CDR1 and CDR2 from the germline V gene are SGHVS and FQNEAQ. CDR3 protein: CASSRTGDTEAFF. The CDR3 DNA is TGTGCCAGCAGCCGAACGGGGGACACTGAAGCTTTCTTT.

The genes are TRBV2 and TRBJ2-3; no definite D call. CDR1 is SNHLY and CDR2 is FYNNEI in the germline V gene. This CDR3 has 14 amino acids. V lost 5 bases and J lost 7, with 16 bases in between. CDR3 protein: CASSPQASEHTQYF. The CDR3, as DNA: TGTGCCAGCAGTCCTCAGGCCTCCGAGCATACGCAGTATTTT.

The chain combines TRBV2 with TRBJ2-3; D might be TRBD1 (6 bases). Germline V lookup: CDR1 SNHLY, CDR2 FYNNEI. Trimming shortened V by 7 bases and J by 2 bases, and 19 bases separated the two germline ends. The CDR3 has 16 amino acids. The CDR3 DNA sequence: TGTGCCAGCACGCGAGAGAAGGGACACTACACAGATACGCAGTATTTT. Its translation: CASTREKGHYTDTQYF.

This clonotype was observed at least ten times. The chain has TRBV3-1 and TRBJ2-1; D is uncertain. This CDR3 contains 15 residues. The germline CDR1 and CDR2 sequences are LGHDT and YNNKEL (reference sequence). V was trimmed by 1 base and J by 4 bases, leaving 11 bases between them. The CDR3 DNA reads TGTGCCAGCAGCCAAGGGTGGGCAGGTTACAATGAGCAGTTCTTC. Its protein product is CASSQGWAGYNEQFF.

The rearrangement uses TRBV7-6 and TRBJ2-2; the D is unclear. V was clipped by 0 bases and J by 3 bases, with 2 bases between them. The V gene's germline CDR1 is SGHVS and CDR2 FNYEAQ. CDR3 length: 13 amino acids. Here the CDR3 reads CASSLAHTGELFF. Here the CDR3 DNA reads TGTGCCAGCAGCTTAGCCCACACCGGGGAGCTGTTTTTT.

The V call is TRBV19, the J call TRBJ1-2; TRBD1 is a possible D gene (5 bases). V lost 6 bases and J lost 12, with 14 bases in between. The germline CDR1 and CDR2 sequences are LNHDA and SQIVND (reference sequence). This CDR3 is built from 11 residues. The CDR3 bases are TGTGCCAGTAGCCGGGACTCTGGAAACACCTTC. Its protein product is CASSRDSGNTF.

V is TRBV9 and J is TRBJ1-2; possible D gene TRBD1, 5 bases. The V gene's germline CDR1 is SGDLS and CDR2 YYNGEE. V dropped 4 bases and J dropped 4 bases, with 11 bases sitting between them. The CDR3 extends over 13 amino acids. CDR3 DNA: TGTGCCAGCAGCCCAGACAGTTCCTATGGCTACACCTTC. Amino acids: CASSPDSSYGYTF.

This chain connects TRBV5-5 to TRBJ1-6; 9 bases align to TRBD1. V trimming: 0 bases; J trimming: 9 bases; junction bases outside the gene matches: 10. CDR3 length: 17 amino acids. Germline V gene data show CDR1 as SGHKS and CDR2 as YYEKEE (reference sequence). The DNA of the CDR3 is TGTGCCAGCAGCTTGGGTCCCGGGACAGGGACGGGTTCACCCCTCCACTTT. Translation gives CASSLGPGTGTGSPLHF. The whole variable domain, remainder taken from reference TRBV5-5 and TRBJ1-6, is DAGVTQSPTHLIKTRGQQVTLRCSPISGHKSVSWYQQVLGQGPQFIFQYYEKEERGRGNFPDRFSARQFPNYSSELNVNALLLGDSALYLCASSLGPGTGTGSPLHFGNGTRLTVT.

Many counts were recorded for this clonotype. The chain combines TRBV20-1 with TRBJ1-2, with 9 bases aligning to TRBD1. This CDR3 spans 17 amino acids. Per the germline V gene, CDR1 is DFQATT and CDR2 is SNEGSKA (reference sequence). The J segment lost 3 bases and the V segment lost 6 bases, leaving 17 bases of the junction unmatched. The CDR3 region is CSARTGQGPYAYYGYTF. The CDR3 nucleotides are TGCAGTGCCAGAACGGGACAGGGCCCCTATGCCTACTATGGCTACACCTTC.

The rearrangement uses TRBV7-9 and TRBJ2-5, with D perhaps being TRBD1 or TRBD2 (5 bases each). The CDR3 sequence is 15 residues long. From germline, CDR1 is SEHNR and CDR2 FQNEAQ (reference sequence). V lost 0 bases to trimming and J lost 3 bases, with 11 bases between them. The CDR3: CASSLAGAEEETQYF. CDR3 nucleotide sequence: TGTGCCAGCAGCTTAGCAGGGGCGGAGGAAGAGACCCAGTACTTC.